Below, 9 T cell receptor beta chains from the same sample are listed, as sequenced in a study of response to subunit inactivated influenza vaccine. Each CDR3 protein is one row after TCRdb ran MiXCR on the RT-PCR reads. The sample contains fewer than 650,000 distinct CDR3 sequences, 10% to 15% of which appear only once. The starting material was PBMCs from blood, obtained roughly 47 days after vaccination. The receptors derive from a man aged 45-60 years who received an inactivated influenza vaccine.

Only a few counts were recorded for this clonotype. The chain is built from TRBV10-3 and TRBJ1-5, with 8 nucleotides matching TRBD1. V shed 6 bases and J 6 bases; nucleotides not matched to a gene: 4. The CDR3 covers 13 residues. The V gene's germline CDR1 is ENHRY and CDR2 SYGVKD. The CDR3 bases are TGTGCCATCAGCCAGGGGGCCCCTCAGCCCCAGCATTTT. Amino acid sequence: CAISQGAPQPQHF.

At least ten counts were recorded for this clonotype. The genes are TRBV27 and TRBJ2-1; 13 bases map to TRBD2. The junction had 3 bases not matched to a gene; V was cut back by 5 bases and J by 5 bases. The germline CDR1 and CDR2 sequences are MNHEY and SMNVEV (reference sequence). The CDR3 length is 15 residues. In DNA form, the CDR3 reads TGTGCCAGCAGTCCCGGGACTAGCGGGAACAATGAGCAGTTCTTC. Translated, it gives CASSPGTSGNNEQFF.

This clonotype has at least ten counts. The rearrangement joins TRBV9 to TRBJ2-1; 8 bases map to TRBD1. Germline V gives CDR1 SGDLS, CDR2 YYNGEE. The length of the CDR3 is 13 residues. With V trimmed by 0 bases and J by 10 bases, 3 bases remained unmatched. The CDR3 sequence is CASSVATGGEQFF. CDR3 DNA: TGTGCCAGCAGCGTAGCAACAGGGGGAGAGCAGTTCTTC.

This sequence joins TRBV7-2 and TRBJ1-5; no firm D call. This CDR3 is built from 14 residues. Trimming cost V 2 bases and J 1 base, with 6 bases left between them. From germline, CDR1 is SGHTA and CDR2 FQGNSA. CDR3 sequence: CASSLLSSNQPQHF. Written as DNA, the CDR3 is TGTGCCAGCAGCTTATTATCAAGCAATCAGCCCCAGCATTTT.

The chain recombines TRBV5-1 with TRBJ2-4, with unresolved D. CDR1 is SGHRS and CDR2 is YFSETQ in the germline V gene. Trimming pared 3 bases from V and 2 bases from J, leaving 12 bases between. The CDR3 has 15 residues. This CDR3 is CASSSFVESKNIQYF. The CDR3, as DNA: TGCGCCAGCAGCTCCTTTGTTGAGTCCAAAAACATTCAGTACTTC.

This clonotype was seen only a few times. The chain employs TRBV5-6 and TRBJ1-2; D unclear. Germline V lookup: CDR1 SGHDT, CDR2 YYEEEE. V lost 4 bases, J lost 5 bases, and 18 bases lay in between. CDR3 length: 15 residues. In DNA, the CDR3 is TGTGCCAGCAGCCCGGCCGGAGGACGTATGTATGGCTACACCTTC. This gives the protein CASSPAGGRMYGYTF.

The chain is built from TRBV2 and TRBJ2-1; 10 bases align to TRBD1. From germline, CDR1 is SNHLY and CDR2 FYNNEI. The CDR3 has 15 amino acids. The V gene end was trimmed by 7 bases and the J gene end by 2 bases; junction bases not matched to a gene: 5. CDR3 in amino acids: CASNMGQGPYNEQFF. DNA for the CDR3: TGTGCCAGCAATATGGGACAGGGGCCCTACAATGAGCAGTTCTTC.

This clonotype turned up a few times. The chain carries TRBV11-2 and TRBJ2-2; 7 bases fit TRBD1. The CDR3 has 15 amino acids. Germline V gene lookup returns CDR1 SGHAT and CDR2 FQNNGV. Trimming took 5 bases from V and 5 from J; bases not matched to a gene: 8. CDR3 region: CASSHGTDITGELFF. CDR3 bases: TGTGCCAGCAGCCACGGGACAGATATTACCGGGGAGCTGTTTTTT.

This clonotype has only a few counts. The chain couples TRBV15 to TRBJ2-2; possible D gene TRBD1, 6 bases. The CDR3 is made up of 17 amino acids. The germline V gene has CDR1 LNHNV and CDR2 YYDKDF (reference sequence). V was clipped by 3 bases and J by 0 bases, with 14 bases between them. DNA of the CDR3: TGTGCCACCAGCAGGGGAATAGGGACACCGAACACCGGGGAGCTGTTTTTT. It yields the protein CATSRGIGTPNTGELFF.